This TCR beta chain came from a study of T cells in Graves' hyperthyroidism and ophthalmopathy. The ends were cut back, 0 bases at V and 2 bases at J, with 4 bases in the middle. From germline, CDR1 is MNHEY and CDR2 SVGAGI. The CDR3 covers 13 residues. RNA transcripts provided the source from which TCR beta CDR3 regions were amplified. The HTBI set primed first-round TCR CDR3 RT-PCR. From the multiplex PCR reads, TCRdb called clonotypes with MiXCR, one entry per CDR3 protein. The data contain about 660,000 distinct CDR3 sequences, roughly 45% of them singletons. This clonotype was seen at least ten times.

The chain combines TRBV6-5 with TRBJ2-5; D remains ambiguous. Specimen: peripheral blood or thyroid tissue (not recorded which). This sequence originates from an adult man with Graves' disease, either hyperthyroidism or ophthalmopathy (not recorded which). The CDR3 protein is CASSYSRQETQYF. CDR3 nucleotide sequence: TGTGCCAGCAGTTACTCCAGGCAAGAGACCCAGTACTTC.